This is a list of T cell receptor beta chains from one sample in a study of blood T cell repertoires in COVID-19. Assay: immunoSEQ multiplex PCR; the TCRdb copy retains only in-frame clones and omits some. The data contain some 160,000 clones, 60% to 80% of them seen just once; the ten biggest clones take up over 8.5%. Sequenced: peripheral blood. The origin of the receptors is a man aged 50-59 years with active or convalescent COVID-19. The conserved cysteine and the conserved F or W are not part of the CDR3 here. Fields, in order: clone size, V gene, CDR3 protein. Rows give clone size only sometimes, using once, few, many, or a class for an expanded clone.

>once|TRBV19
ASSLAGEAYEQY
>NA|TRBV19
ASSDRGSNQPQH
>NA|TRBV9
ASSVAGDPYNEQF
>NA|TRBV27
ASSPLGTGIYNEQF
>NA|TRBV18
ASSPLGDQPQH
>once|TRBV30
AWSPGLRNEKLF
>once|TRBV18
ASSATGPTEAF
>NA|TRBV24-1
ATSDYDRIAYEQY
>NA|TRBV24-1
ATSGPHTGRRTGELF
>NA|TRBV27
ASSLTVAYEQY
>few|TRBV10-1
ASSEARAAGEQY
>once|TRBV29-1
SVESGRSGTFVDTQY
>NA|TRBV29-1
SVEGGDEKLF
>NA|TRBV5-1
ASSSDWNEQF
>once|TRBV28
ASSPGTRLDTQY
>NA|TRBV10-3
AISEEDRGLYYT
>few|TRBV5-1
ASSLALAGLNEQF
>NA|TRBV28
ASSPDSISTNEKLF
>NA|TRBV13
ASSFEYNEQF
>NA|TRBV6-5
ASSPGLKQY
>NA|TRBV19
ASSMRQEAYEQY
>few|TRBV5-1
ASSLGAGSGNTIY